The rows below give T cell receptor beta chains drawn from one sample of a study of T cell repertoires in cytomegalovirus infection. Using its own MiXCR run on the reads, TCRdb lists one record per CDR3 protein. The sample holds roughly 200,000 distinct CDR3 sequences, about 18% seen once. Sequenced input: CD8+ T cells from PBMCs. The receptor set was obtained from a human donor in good health (CMV status not recorded). Some clones in this sample may be carry-over from other donors' samples. CDR3s include the opening cysteine and the closing phenylalanine or tryptophan. D genes are given only for firm matches. Where a row states a size, it is once, few, many or the class of an expanded clone; other rows omit it.

d_gene | j_gene | v_gene | abundance | CDR3nt | CDR3aa
TRBD1 | TRBJ2-1 | TRBV7-9 | . | TGTGCCAGCACCGTAGGACAGGGCTCCTACAATGAGCAGTTCTTC | CASTVGQGSYNEQFF
TRBD2 | TRBJ2-7 | TRBV2 | . | TGTGCCAGCAGTGACAGTTTGCGGGGGGACCCCTACGAGCAGTACTTC | CASSDSLRGDPYEQYF
. | TRBJ2-2 | TRBV30 | few | TGTGCCTGGACGGAGAACACCGGGGAGCTGTTTTTT | CAWTENTGELFF
. | TRBJ2-7 | TRBV7-2 | few | TGTGCCAGCAGCTCGCAAGGGTTCGAGCAGTACTTC | CASSSQGFEQYF
. | TRBJ1-1 | TRBV12-3/TRBV12-4 | few | TGTGCCAGCAGTTCCAGTATCTCTGAAGCTTTCTTT | CASSSSISEAFF
. | TRBJ2-7 | TRBV5-1 | . | TGCGCCAGCAGCTTGGAACGTGAGCAGTACTTC | CASSLEREQYF
TRBD1 | TRBJ2-1 | TRBV11-2 | . | TGTGCCAGCAGCTCCGGGACAGTATACGATGAGCAGTTCTTC | CASSSGTVYDEQFF
TRBD1 | TRBJ2-7 | TRBV6-2/TRBV6-3 | few | TGTGCCAGCAGTTACGGGTGGACAGGGGGCTACGAGCAGTACTTC | CASSYGWTGGYEQYF
TRBD1 | TRBJ1-1 | TRBV7-9 | . | TGTGCCAGCAGCTTAGTAGGGGGGGACAGGGGATACCCTGAAGCTTTCTTT | CASSLVGGDRGYPEAFF
. | TRBJ2-1 | TRBV12-3/TRBV12-4 | few | TGTGCCAGCAGCCCTCCCTGGACAGCCTACAATGAGCAGTTCTTC | CASSPPWTAYNEQFF
. | TRBJ2-3 | TRBV14 | few | TGTGCCAGCAGCCAAACAGGGACAGATACGCAGTATTTT | CASSQTGTDTQYF
. | TRBJ2-1 | TRBV28 | . | TGTGCCAGCAGTTTTCGGCCGGACAATGAGCAGTTCTTC | CASSFRPDNEQFF
. | TRBJ2-1 | TRBV7-8 | . | TGTGCCAGCAGCTCCTTGGCCTACAATGAGCAGTTCTTC | CASSSLAYNEQFF
TRBD2 | TRBJ2-7 | TRBV7-2 | . | TGTGCCAGCAGATTGACTAGCGGGGGGACCTACGAGCAGTACTTC | CASRLTSGGTYEQYF
TRBD1 | TRBJ1-1 | TRBV4-1 | . | TGCGCCAGCAGCCAAAAAGTAGCTCCGGACAGGGGGCGTAGGACTGAAGCTTTCTTT | CASSQKVAPDRGRRTEAFF
TRBD2 | TRBJ2-7 | TRBV11-2 | few | TGTGCCAGCAGCTTACAACCGGGACTAGTATTCGAGCAGTACTTC | CASSLQPGLVFEQYF
. | TRBJ2-1 | TRBV29-1 | . | TGCAGCGTTCTGGGGACCTCCTACAATGAGCAGTTCTTC | CSVLGTSYNEQFF
. | TRBJ1-1 | TRBV29-1 | . | TGCAGCGTTGAGCCGGGAAGTTACTTAGAAGCTTTCTTT | CSVEPGSYLEAFF
TRBD1 | TRBJ2-7 | TRBV12-3/TRBV12-4 | . | TGTGCCAGCAGTGCTTTACCCGGGACAGGGACTCCCTACGAGCAGTACTTC | CASSALPGTGTPYEQYF
. | TRBJ2-7 | TRBV7-2 | few | TGTGCCAGCAGCTCGGGACTCGCGGGCTACGAGCAGTACTTC | CASSSGLAGYEQYF
. | TRBJ2-6 | TRBV6-5 | . | TGTGCCCGCAGTCCCGGACTGCTCTCTGGGGCCAACGTCCTGACTTTC | CARSPGLLSGANVLTF
. | TRBJ2-7 | TRBV27 | few | TGTGCCAGCAGTCTATCAGGGCAGAGGGAGCAGTACTTC | CASSLSGQREQYF
. | TRBJ1-5 | TRBV7-9 | . | TGTGCCAGCAGCTTAGAGGAGGGGGGAAAGCCCCAGCATTTT | CASSLEEGGKPQHF
. | TRBJ2-7 | TRBV7-8 | . | TGTGCCAGCAGCCTCGCGGGATGGTACAACATTCCACCATACGAGCAGTACTTC | CASSLAGWYNIPPYEQYF
TRBD2 | TRBJ2-1 | TRBV7-9 | once | TGTGCCATCCTAGCGGGGGGGCCGATCTACAATGAGCAGTTCTTC | CAILAGGPIYNEQFF
. | TRBJ1-1 | TRBV20-1 | few | TGCAGTGCTAGAGATCTTTATTCCCAAAACACTGAAGCTTTCTTT | CSARDLYSQNTEAFF
. | TRBJ2-2 | TRBV4-3 | . | TGCGCCAGCAGCCCAGATTTCAGCCTAGGGAACACCGGGGAGCTGTTTTTT | CASSPDFSLGNTGELFF
. | TRBJ2-7 | TRBV10-1 | few | TGCGCCAGCAGTGGGGGGGACCCCTACGAGCAGTACTTC | CASSGGDPYEQYF
. | TRBJ2-5 | TRBV19 | few | TGTGCCAGTAACACGGACATTTACCAAGAGACCCAGTACTTC | CASNTDIYQETQYF
. | TRBJ2-7 | TRBV28 | . | TGTGCCAGCAGTCCCCCCGACCGTCGCTACTCCTACGAGCAGTACTTC | CASSPPDRRYSYEQYF
. | TRBJ2-5 | TRBV7-9 | . | TGTGCCAGCTTAACTGGGATGTACCAAGAGACCCAGTACTTC | CASLTGMYQETQYF
. | TRBJ2-2 | TRBV6-8 | . | TGTGCCAGTTCGGTCCCAACCGGGGAGCTGTTTTTT | CASSVPTGELFF
. | TRBJ1-5 | TRBV28 | . | TGTGCCAGCAGTTTCCAGGGGAGCAATCAGCCCCAGCATTTT | CASSFQGSNQPQHF
. | TRBJ2-7 | TRBV6-2/TRBV6-3 | . | TGTGCCAGCAGCGTCCTGCAGACCTCCTACGAGCAGTACTTC | CASSVLQTSYEQYF
TRBD1 | TRBJ1-4 | TRBV7-2 | few | TGTGCCAGCAGCGTAAACAGGGGGCGTGCTGAAAAACTGTTTTTT | CASSVNRGRAEKLFF
TRBD2 | TRBJ2-1 | TRBV7-8 | many | TGTGCCAGCAGCTTAGAGCTGCGGGGGGGCTCCAATGAGCAGTTCTTC | CASSLELRGGSNEQFF
TRBD2 | TRBJ2-5 | TRBV7-2 | few | TGTGCCAGCAGCACTTTAGCGGGGGGGCGTCGAGAGACCCAGTACTTC | CASSTLAGGRRETQYF
TRBD1 | TRBJ2-1 | TRBV7-9 | few | TGTGCCAGCAGCTTACCGGGACAGGGCTCTTTCTTC | CASSLPGQGSFF
. | TRBJ1-1 | TRBV7-6 | few | TGTGCCAGCAGTTCCAGTGGGGCCAGCGGGGACACTGAAGCTTTCTTT | CASSSSGASGDTEAFF
TRBD1 | TRBJ1-3 | TRBV7-9 | . | TGTGCCAGCAGCTCCAGACAGGGGATAGACGGAAACACCATATATTTT | CASSSRQGIDGNTIYF
. | TRBJ1-4 | TRBV2 | . | TGTGCCAGCCAAATAGGGCCACTGGCAACTAATGAAAAACTGTTTTTT | CASQIGPLATNEKLFF
. | TRBJ2-2 | TRBV7-9 | . | TGTGCCAGCAGCTCCAGGGATGGGAACACCGGGGAGCTGTTTTTT | CASSSRDGNTGELFF
TRBD1 | TRBJ2-7 | TRBV20-1 | few | TGCAGTGCCTCGCACCGGGACAGGAGCTCCTACGAGCAGTACTTC | CSASHRDRSSYEQYF
. | TRBJ2-5 | TRBV6-2/TRBV6-3 | . | TGTGCCAGCTCCAAGGGGGAGACCCAGTACTTC | CASSKGETQYF
TRBD1 | TRBJ2-1 | TRBV12-3/TRBV12-4 | . | TGTGCCAGCACTACGGGACAGGTTACCAATGAGCAGTTCTTC | CASTTGQVTNEQFF
. | TRBJ1-1 | TRBV14 | few | TGTGCCAGCAGCCACAGGGAGCTGAACACTGAAGCTTTCTTT | CASSHRELNTEAFF
. | TRBJ1-1 | TRBV12-3/TRBV12-4 | few | TGTGCCAGCAGTCCACGGGGGGAGAGCACTGAAGCTTTCTTT | CASSPRGESTEAFF
TRBD1 | TRBJ1-1 | TRBV7-6 | few | TGTGCCAGCAGCTTTAAATTGCGGGACAGGAGTATGATGAACACTGAAGCTTTCTTT | CASSFKLRDRSMMNTEAFF
TRBD1 | TRBJ1-6 | TRBV20-1 | . | TGCAGTGCTAGAGATGCGACAGGGGTCTCCTATAATTCACCCCTCCACTTT | CSARDATGVSYNSPLHF
TRBD2 | TRBJ2-1 | TRBV30 | . | TGTGCCTGGACCCGGGGGGGCTCCTACAATGAGCAGTTCTTC | CAWTRGGSYNEQFF
TRBD1 | TRBJ2-2 | TRBV20-1 | few | TGCAGTGCTAGAGATCTAGGACAGGGACCCGGGGAGCTGTTTTTT | CSARDLGQGPGELFF
TRBD1 | TRBJ2-4 | TRBV6-2/TRBV6-3 | few | TGTGCCAGCACAAAAAAAGCGACAGGGAATGCGGCCAAAAACATTCAGTACTTC | CASTKKATGNAAKNIQYF
TRBD1 | TRBJ2-7 | TRBV6-5 | . | TGTGCCAGCAGTTACTCTAGGACAGGGACAGTAAACGAGCAGTACTTC | CASSYSRTGTVNEQYF
. | TRBJ1-1 | TRBV7-9 | . | TGTGCCAGCAGCTTAATACGGGACTTGAACACTGAAGCTTTCTTT | CASSLIRDLNTEAFF
TRBD1 | TRBJ2-7 | TRBV25-1 | few | TGTGCCAGCAGAGACAGGGGATTCTACGAGCAGTACTTC | CASRDRGFYEQYF